One sample yielded the 13 T cell receptor beta chains listed below, sequenced in a study of T cells in Graves' hyperthyroidism and ophthalmopathy. TCR beta CDR3 regions were amplified from RNA transcripts. TCR CDR3 underwent first-round RT-PCR with the HTBI primer set. TCRdb independently ran MiXCR on the multiplex PCR reads; one entry per CDR3 protein. The table shows more than 450,000 distinct CDR3 sequences, with 20% occurring only once. The sequenced sample was blood. The receptors were gathered from a man aged 35 to 55 with Graves' ophthalmopathy.

The chain recombines TRBV19 with TRBJ2-6; possibly TRBD1 for D (5 bases). The CDR3 spans 16 residues. Germline CDR1 is LNHDA and CDR2 is SQIVND (reference sequence). The V end lost 5 bases, the J end lost 3 bases, and 14 bases lay between the germline ends. The CDR3, as DNA: TGTGCCAGTAGTCACAGGCTGCTGGGTGGGGCCAACGTCCTGACTTTC. Its protein is CASSHRLLGGANVLTF.

The genes are TRBV4-1 and TRBJ2-1, with D unresolved. Germline V gene lookup returns CDR1 MGHRA and CDR2 YSYEKL. The CDR3 length is 13 residues. V was cut by 4 bases and J by 8 bases, with 12 bases left in between. CDR3 in amino acids: CASSLAIRDEQFF. DNA for the CDR3: TGCGCCAGCAGCCTGGCTATACGTGATGAGCAGTTCTTC.

The chain carries TRBV7-3 and TRBJ1-6; tentatively, D is TRBD1 (6 bases). The CDR3 totals 15 residues. The V end was cut by 1 base, the J end by 9 bases, with 13 bases between. CDR1 and CDR2 (germline): SGHTA, FQGTGA. The CDR3, as DNA: TGTGCCAGCAGCTTAAGCCCGGACAGTTTTTCACCCCTCCACTTT. Encoded protein: CASSLSPDSFSPLHF. Full variable domain (outside the CDR3, taken from reference TRBV7-3 and TRBJ1-6): GAGVSQTPSNKVTEKGKYVELRCDPISGHTALYWYRQSLGQGPEFLIYFQGTGAADDSGLPNDRFFAVRPEGSVSTLKIQRTERGDSAVYLCASSLSPDSFSPLHFGNGTRLTVT.

The chain combines TRBV25-1 with TRBJ2-5, with 9 bases aligning to TRBD2. Germline-derived CDR1 and CDR2 are MGHDK and SYGVNS. The CDR3 runs 16 residues. The V and J ends lost 1 base and 7 bases, in that order; junction bases with no gene match: 10. CDR3 loop: CASSESHGGGAVTQYF. CDR3 DNA: TGTGCCAGCAGTGAATCCCATGGCGGGGGGGCGGTGACCCAGTACTTC.

This chain joins TRBV7-3 and TRBJ2-5, with D tentatively TRBD1 or TRBD2 (5 bases each). Between the trimmed V and J ends, which lost 2 bases and 5 bases, there was a span of 15 bases. CDR3 length: 15 residues. CDR1 is SGHTA and CDR2 is FQGTGA in the germline V gene. CDR3 nucleotides: TGTGCCAGCAGCTTAGGGGACCAATTGAGGGAGACCCAGTACTTC. It encodes CASSLGDQLRETQYF.

The chain has TRBV10-3 and TRBJ1-1; D is undetermined. Trimming removed 6 bases from V and 5 bases from J, with 16 bases in between. The length of the CDR3 is 14 residues. CDR1 ENHRY and CDR2 SYGVKD come from the germline V gene. In DNA form, the CDR3 reads TGTGCCATCAGGGCGACCAAGAGTAGGACTGAAGCTTTCTTT. Protein: CAIRATKSRTEAFF.

V usage is TRBV19 and J usage is TRBJ1-5; no clear D. V was pared by 3 bases and J by 6 bases, with 18 bases between. The CDR3 extends over 16 amino acids. CDR1 and CDR2 from the germline V gene are LNHDA and SQIVND (reference sequence). DNA of the CDR3: TGTGCCAGTAGTATGAGACGTCGGGCGGGCGCTCAGCCCCAGCATTTT. This codes for CASSMRRRAGAQPQHF.

The rearrangement uses TRBV28 and TRBJ1-5; D perhaps matches TRBD1 (5 bases). Deletions cut 0 bases from V and 6 bases from J, with 6 bases between. This CDR3 is 13 amino acids long. Germline CDR1 reads MDHEN; CDR2 reads SYDVKM. DNA of the CDR3: TGTGCCAGCAGTTTATGGGGGCCTCAGCCCCAGCATTTT. Translation gives CASSLWGPQPQHF.

V is TRBV25-1 and J is TRBJ2-7; 8 bases agree with TRBD1. CDR1 and CDR2 (germline): MGHDK, SYGVNS. The CDR3 is 14 amino acids. V dropped 10 bases and J dropped 4; count of bases not matched to a gene: 12. In DNA, the CDR3 is TGTGCCACCCATGGCCGGGGGACAGGATACGAGCAGTACTTC. Encoded protein: CATHGRGTGYEQYF.

This clonotype was seen ten or more times. The rearrangement joins TRBV3-1 to TRBJ2-1; D is perhaps TRBD2 (6 bases). Germline V gene lookup returns CDR1 LGHDT and CDR2 YNNKEL (reference sequence). The CDR3 has 16 amino acids. V lost 0 bases and J lost 1, with 10 bases in between. The CDR3 nucleotides read TGTGCCAGCAGCCAAGAAGGTGGGAGGTCCTACAATGAGCAGTTCTTC. Residues: CASSQEGGRSYNEQFF.

This clonotype was detected many times. The chain uses TRBV2 and TRBJ2-2; 7 nucleotides line up with TRBD1. Germline-derived CDR1 and CDR2 are SNHLY and FYNNEI. The CDR3 length is 13 residues. The V gene end was trimmed by 3 bases and the J gene end by 5 bases; junction bases not matched to a gene: 0. CDR3 nucleotide sequence: TGTGCCAGCAGTGACAGGGGGACCGGGGAGCTGTTTTTT. Protein product: CASSDRGTGELFF.

As concerns this clonotype: This may come from a read error, since a much larger clone is one base off. The rearrangement uses TRBV7-2 and TRBJ2-7; a possible D gene is TRBD1 (7 bases). The CDR3 sequence is 14 residues long. CDR1 is SGHTA, CDR2 FQGNSA, per germline. The CDR3 is CAISGRGTEGEQYF. The CDR3 DNA reads as TGTGCCATCAGCGGCCGCGGGACAGAAGGAGAGCAGTACTTC.

The chain combines TRBV10-3 with TRBJ2-7; D uncertain. Germline loops: CDR1 ENHRY, CDR2 SYGVKD. Trimming took off 3 bases at V and 7 bases at J, with 16 bases between the two ends. The CDR3 runs 14 residues. For the CDR3, the DNA is TGTGCCATCAGTGATGTATTAGGGCCTCCGGAGCAGTACTTC. As protein: CAISDVLGPPEQYF.